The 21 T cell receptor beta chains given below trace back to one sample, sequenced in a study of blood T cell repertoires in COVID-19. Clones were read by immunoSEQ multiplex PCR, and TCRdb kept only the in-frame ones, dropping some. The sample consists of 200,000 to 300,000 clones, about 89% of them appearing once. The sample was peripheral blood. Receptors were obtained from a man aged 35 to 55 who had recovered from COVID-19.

CDR3 coding DNA: TGTGCCAGCAGCTTATCTGTATCCAATGAGCAGTTCTTC. Residues: CASSLSVSNEQFF. V usage is TRBV11-3 and J usage is TRBJ2-1; D not certain. This CDR3 spans 13 amino acids. With 2 bases removed from V and 6 bases from J, the gap between germline ends came to 8 bases. The germline gives CDR1 SGHNT, CDR2 YENEEA. The full variable domain, completed using reference TRBV11-3 and TRBJ2-1, is EAGVVQSPRYKIIEKKQPVAFWCNPISGHNTLYWYLQNLGQGPELLIRYENEEAVDDSQLPKDRFSAERLKGVDSTLKIQPAELGDSAVYLCASSLSVSNEQFFGPGTRLTVL.

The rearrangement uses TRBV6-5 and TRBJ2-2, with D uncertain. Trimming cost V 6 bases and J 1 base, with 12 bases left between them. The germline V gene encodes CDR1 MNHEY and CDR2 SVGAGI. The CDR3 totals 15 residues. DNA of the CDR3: TGTGCCAGCAGCCGTGAACCAGTGAACACCGGGGAGCTGTTTTTT. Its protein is CASSREPVNTGELFF.

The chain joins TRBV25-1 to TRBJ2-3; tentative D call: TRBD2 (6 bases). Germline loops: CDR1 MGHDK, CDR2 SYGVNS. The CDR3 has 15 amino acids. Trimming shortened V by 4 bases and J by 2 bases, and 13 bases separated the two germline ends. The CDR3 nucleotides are TGTGCCAGCAGTGCAACGGGACTCCACACAGATACGCAGTATTTT. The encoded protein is CASSATGLHTDTQYF.

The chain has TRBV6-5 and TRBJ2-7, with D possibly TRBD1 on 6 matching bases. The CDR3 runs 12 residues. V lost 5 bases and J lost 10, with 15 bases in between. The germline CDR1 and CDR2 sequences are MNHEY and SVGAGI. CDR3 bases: TGTGCCAGCAGTCCCAGGGGCGCGGATCAGTACTTC. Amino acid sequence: CASSPRGADQYF.

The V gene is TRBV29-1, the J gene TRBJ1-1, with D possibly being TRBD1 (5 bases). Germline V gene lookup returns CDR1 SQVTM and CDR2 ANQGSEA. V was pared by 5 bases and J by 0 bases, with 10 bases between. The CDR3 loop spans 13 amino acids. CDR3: CSVHGTLNTEAFF. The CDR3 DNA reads TGCAGCGTTCATGGGACTTTGAACACTGAAGCTTTCTTT.

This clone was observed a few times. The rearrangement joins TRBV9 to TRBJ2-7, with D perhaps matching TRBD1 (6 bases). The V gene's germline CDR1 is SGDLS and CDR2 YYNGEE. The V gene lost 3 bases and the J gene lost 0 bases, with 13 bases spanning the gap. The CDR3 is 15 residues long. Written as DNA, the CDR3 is TGTGCCAGCAGCGAGTCCGGGACATCCTCCTACGAGCAGTACTTC. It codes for CASSESGTSSYEQYF.

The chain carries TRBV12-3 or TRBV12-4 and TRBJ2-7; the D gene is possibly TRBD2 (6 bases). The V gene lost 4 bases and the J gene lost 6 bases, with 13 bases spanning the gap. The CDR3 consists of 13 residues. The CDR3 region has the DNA TGTGCCAGCAGTTGGAGGGGCCCGTCCGAGCAGTACTTC. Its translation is CASSWRGPSEQYF.

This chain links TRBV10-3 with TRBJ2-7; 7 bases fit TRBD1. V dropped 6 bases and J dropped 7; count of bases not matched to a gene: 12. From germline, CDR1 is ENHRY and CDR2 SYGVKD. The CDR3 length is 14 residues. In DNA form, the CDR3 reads TGTGCCATCAGGGACCCTCGACAGGGATGGGAGCAGTACTTC. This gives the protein CAIRDPRQGWEQYF.

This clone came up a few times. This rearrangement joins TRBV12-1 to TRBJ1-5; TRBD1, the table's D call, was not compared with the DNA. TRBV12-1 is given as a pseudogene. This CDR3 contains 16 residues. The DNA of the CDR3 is TGTGCCAGCAGCATCCCCGCCGGGACAACCAATCAGCCCCAGCATTTT. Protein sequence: CASSIPAGTTNQPQHF.

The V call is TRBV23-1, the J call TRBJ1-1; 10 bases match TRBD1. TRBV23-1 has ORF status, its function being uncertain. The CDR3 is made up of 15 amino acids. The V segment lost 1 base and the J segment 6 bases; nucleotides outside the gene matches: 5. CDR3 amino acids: CASSQCRQGAAEAFF. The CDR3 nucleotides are TGCGCCAGCAGTCAATGCAGACAGGGGGCTGCTGAAGCTTTCTTT.

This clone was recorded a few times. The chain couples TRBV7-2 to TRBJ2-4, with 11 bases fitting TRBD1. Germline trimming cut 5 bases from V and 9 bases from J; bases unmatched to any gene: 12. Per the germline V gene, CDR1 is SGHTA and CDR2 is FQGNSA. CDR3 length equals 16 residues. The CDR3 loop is CASSPVWTGGAGIQYF. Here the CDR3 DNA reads TGTGCCAGCAGCCCCGTTTGGACAGGGGGCGCCGGCATTCAGTACTTC.

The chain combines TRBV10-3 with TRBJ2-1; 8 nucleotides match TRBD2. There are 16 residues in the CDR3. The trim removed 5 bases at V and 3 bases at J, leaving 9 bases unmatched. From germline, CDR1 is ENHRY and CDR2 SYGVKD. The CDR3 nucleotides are TGTGCCATCAGTCGACACGGGACTAGAATCTACAATGAGCAGTTCTTC. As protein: CAISRHGTRIYNEQFF.

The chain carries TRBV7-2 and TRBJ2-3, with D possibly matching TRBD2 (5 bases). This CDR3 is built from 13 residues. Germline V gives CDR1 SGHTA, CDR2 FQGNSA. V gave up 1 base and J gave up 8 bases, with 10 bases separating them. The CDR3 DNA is TGTGCCAGCAGCTTAGGCCCCGCGGGTACGCAGTATTTT. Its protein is CASSLGPAGTQYF.

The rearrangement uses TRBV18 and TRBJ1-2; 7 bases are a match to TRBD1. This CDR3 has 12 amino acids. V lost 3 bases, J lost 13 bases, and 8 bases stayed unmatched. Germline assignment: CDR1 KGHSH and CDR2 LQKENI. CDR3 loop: CASSPPGQSFTF. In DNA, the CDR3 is TGTGCCAGCTCACCCCCGGGACAGAGTTTCACCTTC.

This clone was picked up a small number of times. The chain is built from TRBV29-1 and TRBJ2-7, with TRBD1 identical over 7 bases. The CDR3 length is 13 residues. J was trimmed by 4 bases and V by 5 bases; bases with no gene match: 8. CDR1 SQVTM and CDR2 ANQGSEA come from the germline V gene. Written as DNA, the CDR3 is TGCAGCGTTCCCGGGCAGGGGGTGTACGAGCAGTACTTC. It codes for CSVPGQGVYEQYF.

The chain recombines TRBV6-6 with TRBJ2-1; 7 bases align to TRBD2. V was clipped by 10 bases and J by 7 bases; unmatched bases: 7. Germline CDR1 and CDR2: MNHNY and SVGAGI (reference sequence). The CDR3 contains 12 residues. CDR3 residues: CATGLLLNEQFF. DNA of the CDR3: TGTGCCACGGGACTATTGTTGAATGAGCAGTTCTTC.

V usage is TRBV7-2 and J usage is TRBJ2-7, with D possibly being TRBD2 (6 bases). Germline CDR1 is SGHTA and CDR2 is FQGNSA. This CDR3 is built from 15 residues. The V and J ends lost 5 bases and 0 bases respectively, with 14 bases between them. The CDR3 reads CASSTSDGGSYEQYF. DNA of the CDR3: TGTGCCAGCAGCACGTCGGACGGGGGCTCCTACGAGCAGTACTTC.

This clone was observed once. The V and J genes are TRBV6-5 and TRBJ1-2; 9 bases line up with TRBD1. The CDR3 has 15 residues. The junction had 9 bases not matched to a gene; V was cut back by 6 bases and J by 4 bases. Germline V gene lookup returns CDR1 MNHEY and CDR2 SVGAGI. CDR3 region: CASRPRQGVGYGYTF. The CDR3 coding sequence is TGTGCCAGCAGACCCCGACAGGGGGTGGGCTATGGCTACACCTTC.

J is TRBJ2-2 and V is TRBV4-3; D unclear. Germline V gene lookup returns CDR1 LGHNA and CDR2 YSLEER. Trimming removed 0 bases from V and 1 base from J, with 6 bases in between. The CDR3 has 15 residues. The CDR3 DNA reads TGCGCCAGCAGCCAAGATTCCGGGAACACCGGGGAGCTGTTTTTT. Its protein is CASSQDSGNTGELFF.

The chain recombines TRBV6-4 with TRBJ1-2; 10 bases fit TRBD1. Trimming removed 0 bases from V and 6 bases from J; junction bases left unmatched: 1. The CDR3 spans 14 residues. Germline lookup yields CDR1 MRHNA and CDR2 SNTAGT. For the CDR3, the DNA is TGTGCCAGCAGTGACTCAGGGACAGGGGATGGCTACACCTTC. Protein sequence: CASSDSGTGDGYTF.

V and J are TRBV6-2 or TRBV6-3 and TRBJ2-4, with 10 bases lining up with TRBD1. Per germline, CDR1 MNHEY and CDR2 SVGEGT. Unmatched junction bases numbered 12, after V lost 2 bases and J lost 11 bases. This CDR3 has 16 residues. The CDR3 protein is CASSYTRQGAFYVQYF. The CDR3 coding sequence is TGTGCCAGCAGTTACACTCGACAGGGGGCTTTCTATGTTCAGTACTTC.